There are many counts of the clone carrying this T cell receptor beta chain. The antigen is unknown. This record belongs to a study of Graves' ophthalmopathy and Graves' hyperthyroidism. Whole-study context: Before any treatment was given, at initial diagnosis, peripheral blood was collected. Whole-study results and caveats: Blood also harbored most expanded thyroid clonotypes above 0.001 frequency. A 13-signature model separated ophthalmopathy from stable hyperthyroidism, just under 90% sensitivity, approximately 84% specificity.

Amplified TCR beta CDR3 regions were obtained using RNA transcripts as template. RT-PCR with HTBI primers came first, then second-round multiplex PCR. MiXCR, applied by TCRdb to the multiplex PCR reads, yields one record per CDR3 protein. The data contain about 740,000 distinct CDR3 sequences, around 40% of them singletons. Diagnostic conclusions were grounded in clinical symptoms, serum thyroxine, TRAb, thyroid ultrasound and orbital computed tomography. Material for sequencing was peripheral blood. This receptor was obtained from an adult man with Graves' ophthalmopathy.

CDR3 residues: CASSSGLAETQYF. In DNA form, the CDR3 reads TGTGCCAGCAGCTCAGGACTAGCAGAGACCCAGTACTTC. J is TRBJ2-5 and V is TRBV7-2; 8 bases fit TRBD2. The V segment lost 4 bases and the J segment 4 bases; nucleotides outside the gene matches: 2. This CDR3 has 13 amino acids. Germline V CDR1 and CDR2: SGHTA, FQGNSA.